The clone carrying this T cell receptor beta chain was seen a handful of times. This entry comes from a study of human T cells and chemical hapten exposure. TCRdb re-called the RACE reads with MiXCR, one entry per CDR3 protein. The sample holds 95,000 to 150,000 distinct CDR3 sequences, about 10% seen once. Time point given: patch test 3, about 24 weeks after DPC sensitization. The treatment was: therapeutic diphenylcyclopropenone sensitization with weekly scalp DPC. V dropped 4 bases and J dropped 1 base, with 19 bases sitting between them. The CDR3 is 17 amino acids. Germline assignment: CDR1 MDHEN and CDR2 SYDVKM.

The chain employs TRBV28 and TRBJ2-5; the D is unclear. The sequenced sample was whole blood, obtained in connection with sensitization to the hapten diphenylcyclopropenone (DPC). The sequence came from a woman aged 45-59 years with alopecia areata. Some clones in this sample may be carry-over from other donors' samples. CDR3 DNA sequence: TGTGCCAGCAGTTCCCTACCCGACGGCCAAGTCCAAGAGACCCAGTACTTC. Translating it yields CASSSLPDGQVQETQYF. Full variable domain (remainder filled in from reference TRBV28 and TRBJ2-5): DVKVTQSSRYLVKRTGEKVFLECVQDMDHENMFWYRQDPGLGLRLIYFSYDVKMKEKGDIPEGYSVSREKKERFSLILESASTNQTSMYLCASSSLPDGQVQETQYFGPGTRLLVL.